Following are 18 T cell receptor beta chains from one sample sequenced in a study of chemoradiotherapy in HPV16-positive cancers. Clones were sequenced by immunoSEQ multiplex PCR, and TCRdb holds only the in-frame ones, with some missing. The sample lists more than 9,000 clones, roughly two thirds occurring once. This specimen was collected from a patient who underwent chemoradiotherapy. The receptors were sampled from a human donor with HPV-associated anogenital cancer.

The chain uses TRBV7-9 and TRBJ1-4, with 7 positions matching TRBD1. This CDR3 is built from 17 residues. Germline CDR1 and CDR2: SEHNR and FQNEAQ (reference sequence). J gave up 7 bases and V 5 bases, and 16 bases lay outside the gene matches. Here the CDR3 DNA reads TGTGCCAGCAGCCCCCCGGTTAGTGACAGGGCGGGTGAAAAACTGTTTTTT. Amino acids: CASSPPVSDRAGEKLFF.

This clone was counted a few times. CDR3 sequence (DNA): TGCGCCAGCAGCCAAGTCGAGACAGAAAATCAGCCCCAGCATTTT. It specifies CASSQVETENQPQHF. This rearrangement joins TRBV4-1 to TRBJ1-5, with a weak D call TRBD1 (5 bases). The V gene lost 1 base and the J gene lost 4 bases, with 11 bases spanning the gap. This CDR3 region has 15 residues. Germline V gives CDR1 MGHRA, CDR2 YSYEKL.

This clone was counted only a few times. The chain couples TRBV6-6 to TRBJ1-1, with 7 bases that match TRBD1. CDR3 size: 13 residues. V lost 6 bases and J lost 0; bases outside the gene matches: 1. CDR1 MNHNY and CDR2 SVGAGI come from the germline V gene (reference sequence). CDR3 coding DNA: TGTGCCAGCAGACAGGGGTTGAACACTGAAGCTTTCTTT. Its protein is CASRQGLNTEAFF.

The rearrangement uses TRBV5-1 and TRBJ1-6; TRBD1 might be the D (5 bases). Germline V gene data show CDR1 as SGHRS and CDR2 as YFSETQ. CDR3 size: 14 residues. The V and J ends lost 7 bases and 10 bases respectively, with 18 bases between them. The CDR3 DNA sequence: TGCGCCAGCTCCCCGGCAGGGAGGTACTCACCCCTCCACTTT. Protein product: CASSPAGRYSPLHF.

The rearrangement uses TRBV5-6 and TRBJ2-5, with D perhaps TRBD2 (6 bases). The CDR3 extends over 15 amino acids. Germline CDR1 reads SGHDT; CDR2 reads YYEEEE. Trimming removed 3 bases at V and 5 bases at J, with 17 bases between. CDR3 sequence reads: CASSSRSGGVETQYF. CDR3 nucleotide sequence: TGTGCCAGCAGCTCTCGGTCCGGCGGGGTGGAGACCCAGTACTTC.

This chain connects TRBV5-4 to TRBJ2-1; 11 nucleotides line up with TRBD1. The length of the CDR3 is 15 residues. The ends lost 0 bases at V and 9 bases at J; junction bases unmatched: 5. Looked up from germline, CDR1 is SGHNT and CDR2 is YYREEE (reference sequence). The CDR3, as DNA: TGTGCCAGCAGCTTGGCTGGGACAGGGGGAGGTGAGCAGTTCTTC. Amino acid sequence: CASSLAGTGGGEQFF.

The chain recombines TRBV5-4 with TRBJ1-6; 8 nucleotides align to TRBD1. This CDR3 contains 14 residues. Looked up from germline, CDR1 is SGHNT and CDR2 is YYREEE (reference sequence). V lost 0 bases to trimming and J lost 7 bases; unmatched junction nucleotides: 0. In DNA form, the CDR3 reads TGTGCCAGCAGCTTGGACAGGGGGAATTCACCCCTCCACTTT. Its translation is CASSLDRGNSPLHF. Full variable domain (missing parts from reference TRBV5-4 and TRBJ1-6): ETGVTQSPTHLIKTRGQQVTLRCSSQSGHNTVSWYQQALGQGPQFIFQYYREEENGRGNFPPRFSGLQFPNYSSELNVNALELDDSALYLCASSLDRGNSPLHFGNGTRLTVT.

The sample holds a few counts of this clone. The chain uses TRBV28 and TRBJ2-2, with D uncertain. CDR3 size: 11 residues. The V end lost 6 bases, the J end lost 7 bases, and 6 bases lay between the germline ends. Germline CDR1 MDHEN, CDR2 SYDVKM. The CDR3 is CASRDFGELFF. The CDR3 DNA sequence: TGTGCCAGCAGGGATTTCGGGGAGCTGTTTTTT. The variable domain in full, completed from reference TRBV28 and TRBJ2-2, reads DVKVTQSSRYLVKRTGEKVFLECVQDMDHENMFWYRQDPGLGLRLIYFSYDVKMKEKGDIPEGYSVSREKKERFSLILESASTNQTSMYLCASRDFGELFFGEGSRLTVL.

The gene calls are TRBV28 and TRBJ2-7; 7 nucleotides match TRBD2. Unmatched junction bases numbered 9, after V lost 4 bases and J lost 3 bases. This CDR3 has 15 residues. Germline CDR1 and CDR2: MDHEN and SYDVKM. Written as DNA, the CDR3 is TGTGCCAGCAGTTCAACTAGGGAGGGATTCTACGAGCAGTACTTC. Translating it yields CASSSTREGFYEQYF.

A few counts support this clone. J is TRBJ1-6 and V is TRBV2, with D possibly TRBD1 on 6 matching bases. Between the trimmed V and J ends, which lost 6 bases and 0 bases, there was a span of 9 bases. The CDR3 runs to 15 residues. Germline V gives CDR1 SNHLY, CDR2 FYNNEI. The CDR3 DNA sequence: TGTGCCAGCAGCCAGGGGAGCTCCTATAATTCACCCCTCCACTTT. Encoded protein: CASSQGSSYNSPLHF.

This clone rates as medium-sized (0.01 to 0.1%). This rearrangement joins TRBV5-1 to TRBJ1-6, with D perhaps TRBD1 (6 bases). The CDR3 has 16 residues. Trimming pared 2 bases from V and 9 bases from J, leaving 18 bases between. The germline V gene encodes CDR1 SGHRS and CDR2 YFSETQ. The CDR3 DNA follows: TGCGCCAGCAGCTTAGAGTCAGGGGCGGGAAGTTCACCCCTCCACTTT. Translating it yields CASSLESGAGSSPLHF.

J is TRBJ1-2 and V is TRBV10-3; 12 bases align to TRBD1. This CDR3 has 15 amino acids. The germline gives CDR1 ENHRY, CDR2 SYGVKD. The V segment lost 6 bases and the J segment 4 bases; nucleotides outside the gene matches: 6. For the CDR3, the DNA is TGTGCCATCAGCCGGGACAGGGGGCGCATCTATGGCTACACCTTC. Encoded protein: CAISRDRGRIYGYTF.

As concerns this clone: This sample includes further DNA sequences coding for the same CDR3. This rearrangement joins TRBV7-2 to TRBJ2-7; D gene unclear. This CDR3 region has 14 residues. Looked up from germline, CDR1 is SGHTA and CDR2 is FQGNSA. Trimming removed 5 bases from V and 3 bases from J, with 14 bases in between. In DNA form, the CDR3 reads TGTGCCAGCAGCCCCCGGACGAGCAGCTACGAGCAGTACTTC. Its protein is CASSPRTSSYEQYF.

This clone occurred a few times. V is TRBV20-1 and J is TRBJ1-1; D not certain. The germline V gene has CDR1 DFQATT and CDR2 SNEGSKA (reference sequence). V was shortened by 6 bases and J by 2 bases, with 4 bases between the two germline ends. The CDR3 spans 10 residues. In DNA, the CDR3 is TGCAGTGCCGGCAACACTGAAGCTTTCTTT. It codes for CSAGNTEAFF.

The CDR3, as DNA: TGTGCCAGCAGTGACACAGGGGGGTATCAGCCCCAGCATTTT. This sequence encodes CASSDTGGYQPQHF. The chain links TRBV6-1 to TRBJ1-5; TRBD1 matches at 8 bases. The CDR3 runs to 14 residues. The V gene end was trimmed by 3 bases and the J gene end by 5 bases; junction bases not matched to a gene: 3. Germline V gene data show CDR1 as MNHNS and CDR2 as SASEGT.

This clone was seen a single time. For the CDR3, the DNA is TGTGCCAGCAGTGAAGCGACAGGTAGCAATCAGCCCCAGCATTTT. It yields the protein CASSEATGSNQPQHF. The J gene is TRBJ1-5, the V gene TRBV2, with D possibly matching TRBD1 (6 bases). Trimming removed 0 bases from V and 0 bases from J, with 6 bases in between. The CDR3 totals 15 residues. In germline, CDR1 is SNHLY, CDR2 FYNNEI.

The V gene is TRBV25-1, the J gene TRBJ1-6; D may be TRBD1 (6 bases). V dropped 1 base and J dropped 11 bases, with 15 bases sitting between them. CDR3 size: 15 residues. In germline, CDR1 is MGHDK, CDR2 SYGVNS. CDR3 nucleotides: TGTGCCAGCAGTGAATTCGGCAGGGGTAGGGCACCCCTCCACTTT. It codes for CASSEFGRGRAPLHF.

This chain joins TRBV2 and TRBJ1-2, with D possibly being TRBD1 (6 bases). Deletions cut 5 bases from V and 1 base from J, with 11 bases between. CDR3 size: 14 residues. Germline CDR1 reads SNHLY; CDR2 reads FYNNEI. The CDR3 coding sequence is TGTGCCAGCAGTAGCCTCAGGGGTAACTATGGCTACACCTTC. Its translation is CASSSLRGNYGYTF.